The clone carrying this T cell receptor (beta chain) has only one observation. Profiled with immunoSEQ multiplex PCR; TCRdb holds only in-frame clones, not every one. The repertoire holds 4,500 to 5,000 clones, with about 80% as singletons. The V gene's germline CDR1 is SGHRS and CDR2 YFSETQ. The V end was cut by 4 bases, the J end by 1 base, with 6 bases between. CDR3 size: 14 residues. This record belongs to a study of blood T cell repertoires in COVID-19. The chain employs TRBV5-1 and TRBJ2-6, with TRBD2 as a possible D gene (5 bases). This clonotype was sampled from an older man with active COVID-19. The material sequenced was peripheral blood. The CDR3 is CASSRESGANVLTF. DNA for the CDR3: TGCGCCAGCAGCCGGGAATCTGGGGCCAACGTCCTGACTTTC.